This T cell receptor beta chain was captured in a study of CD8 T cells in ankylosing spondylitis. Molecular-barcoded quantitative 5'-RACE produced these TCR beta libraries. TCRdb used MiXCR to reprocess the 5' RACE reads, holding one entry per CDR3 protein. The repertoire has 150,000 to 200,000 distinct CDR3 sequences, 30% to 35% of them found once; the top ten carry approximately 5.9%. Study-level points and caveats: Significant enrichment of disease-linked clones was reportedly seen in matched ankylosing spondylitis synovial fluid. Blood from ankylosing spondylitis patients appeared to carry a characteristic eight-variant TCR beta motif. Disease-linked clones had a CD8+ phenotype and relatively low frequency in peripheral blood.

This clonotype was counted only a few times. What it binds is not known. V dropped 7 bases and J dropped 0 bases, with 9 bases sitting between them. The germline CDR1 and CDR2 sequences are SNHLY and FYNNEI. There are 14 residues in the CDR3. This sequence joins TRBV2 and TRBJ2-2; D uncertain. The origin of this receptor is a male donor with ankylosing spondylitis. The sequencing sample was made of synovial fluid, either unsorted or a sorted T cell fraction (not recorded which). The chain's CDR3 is CASTLQPNTGELFF. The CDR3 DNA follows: TGTGCCAGCACCTTACAGCCGAACACCGGGGAGCTGTTTTTT.